This record looks at one TCR beta chain sequence and its context. Its specificity is unknown. Sequencing targeted expressed TCRB transcripts, as all isolated RNA had been reverse transcribed. Sequenced by immunoSEQ multiplex PCR; TCRdb stores in-frame clones only, minus some. The sample includes around 500,000 clones, 9.5% to 12% of them seen just once. Using CD45RO/CCR7/CD25/CD127/CD95/CD27, CD4+ naive, central memory, regulatory and stem cell-like memory cells were sorted. Purities in excess of 95% were seen in all sorted populations. These data are taken from a study of beta chain features in type 1 diabetes. Study as a whole: Over all samples combined, fewer than 130,000,000 sorted cells were examined. Regarding the study as a whole: Shorter TCRB CDR3s, moderately but significantly so, marked every one of the four CD4+ subsets in Type 1 diabetes patients.

Sequenced material: naive CD4+ T cells from blood. The TCR sequence derives from a woman aged 18-29 years in good health.

CDR3 residues: CASSLRPGRLPVEELFF. In nucleotides, the CDR3 is TGTGCCAGCAGCTTAAGGCCAGGGCGGTTACCTGTCGAGGAGCTGTTTTTT. The genes are TRBV7-6 and TRBJ2-2; tentative D call: TRBD1 (5 bases). Looked up from germline, CDR1 is SGHVS and CDR2 is FNYEAQ. CDR3 length equals 17 residues. Trimming stripped 2 bases from V and 10 bases from J, with 23 bases between.